One sample yielded the 27 T cell receptor beta chains listed below, sequenced in a study of shared clonotypes between healthy human individuals. Clones were read by immunoSEQ multiplex PCR, and TCRdb kept only the in-frame ones, dropping some. The table has over a million clones, 78% seen once. The sample consisted of memory CD4+ T cells from PBMCs. The sample's subset: CD45RA-negative fraction. These receptors came from a man between 18 and 29 years old in good health. Some clones in this sample may be carry-over from other donors' samples.

This sequence joins TRBV5-1 and TRBJ2-5; a possible D gene is TRBD1 (5 bases). Germline V gene sequence: CDR1 SGHRS, CDR2 YFSETQ. The CDR3 runs to 16 residues. The ends were cut back, 4 bases at V and 7 bases at J, with 23 bases in the middle. The CDR3 spells CASSPASDIAWGTQYF. In nucleotides, the CDR3 is TGCGCCAGCAGCCCCGCTTCGGACATCGCGTGGGGGACCCAGTACTTC. Drawing the rest from reference TRBV5-1 and TRBJ2-5, the complete variable domain is KAGVTQTPRYLIKTRGQQVTLSCSPISGHRSVSWYQQTPGQGLQFLFEYFSETQRNKGNFPGRFSGRQFSNSRSEMNVSTLELGDSALYLCASSPASDIAWGTQYFGPGTRLLVL.

This clone was counted only a few times. The chain couples TRBV15 to TRBJ2-2; 8 bases match TRBD1. This CDR3 comprises 18 residues. Germline trimming cut 0 bases from V and 7 bases from J; bases unmatched to any gene: 13. Germline V gene data show CDR1 as LNHNV and CDR2 as YYDKDF (reference sequence). CDR3 in amino acids: CATSRDPRRQGAIGELFF. The CDR3 nucleotides read TGTGCCACCAGCAGAGATCCACGTCGGCAGGGGGCAATCGGGGAGCTGTTTTTT.

About this clone itself: Other DNA sequences from this sample encode an identical CDR3 as well. The chain is built from TRBV7-9 and TRBJ2-1; a weak D match, TRBD2 (5 bases). In germline, CDR1 is SEHNR, CDR2 FQNEAQ (reference sequence). Trimming left V 2 bases short and J 9 bases short, with 8 bases between. The CDR3 sequence is 12 residues long. CDR3 amino acids: CASSLLAAEQFF. For the CDR3, the DNA is TGTGCCAGCAGCTTACTAGCCGCTGAGCAGTTCTTC.

The chain links TRBV4-1 to TRBJ2-1; the match to TRBD1 covers 7 bases. The CDR3 length is 15 residues. Germline V gives CDR1 MGHRA, CDR2 YSYEKL. J was trimmed by 2 bases and V by 2 bases; bases with no gene match: 3. CDR3 sequence reads: CASSQLGTAYNEQFF. The DNA for the CDR3 is TGCGCCAGCAGCCAACTTGGGACAGCCTACAATGAGCAGTTCTTC.

This chain joins TRBV9 and TRBJ2-5; D ambiguous. The length of the CDR3 is 14 residues. Trimming removed 0 bases from V and 3 bases from J, with 9 bases in between. The V gene's germline CDR1 is SGDLS and CDR2 YYNGEE. The CDR3 coding sequence is TGTGCCAGCAGCGTAGGGTTGATGAAAGAGACCCAGTACTTC. It encodes CASSVGLMKETQYF.

Only one count was recorded for this clone. V is TRBV28 and J is TRBJ1-2; D unclear. Germline values: CDR1 MDHEN, CDR2 SYDVKM. Deletions cut 6 bases from V and 5 bases from J, with 13 bases between. The CDR3 runs 13 residues. The CDR3 region is CASRLGNSYGYTF. CDR3 nucleotide sequence: TGTGCCAGCAGACTCGGAAACTCTTATGGCTACACCTTC.

The chain joins TRBV9 to TRBJ1-3; D is uncertain. V lost 7 bases, J lost 3 bases, and 11 bases lay in between. The V gene's germline CDR1 is SGDLS and CDR2 YYNGEE. The CDR3 runs to 13 residues. In DNA form, the CDR3 reads TGTGCCAGCCGTCCCTTGGGTGGAAACACCATATATTTT. It codes for CASRPLGGNTIYF.

V and J are TRBV6-5 and TRBJ1-5, with a tentative D call TRBD1 (5 bases). With 9 bases removed from V and 0 bases from J, the gap between germline ends came to 9 bases. This CDR3 contains 13 residues. CDR1 MNHEY and CDR2 SVGAGI come from the germline V gene. The CDR3 protein is CASQGRSNQPQHF. CDR3 in DNA: TGTGCCAGTCAGGGACGTAGCAATCAGCCCCAGCATTTT.

The gene calls are TRBV9 and TRBJ2-1; 9 bases line up with TRBD2. Trimming at V came to 2 bases and at J to 4 bases, leaving 4 bases not matched to a gene. The CDR3 runs 15 residues. Per germline, CDR1 SGDLS and CDR2 YYNGEE. The CDR3, as DNA: TGTGCCAGCAGCGTGGGAGCGGGAGGTTACAATGAGCAGTTCTTC. It translates to CASSVGAGGYNEQFF.

This clone has just a few counts. The genes are TRBV14 and TRBJ2-2; D may correspond to TRBD1 or TRBD2 (6 bases each). CDR1 SGHDN and CDR2 FVKESK come from the germline V gene. Trimming left V 4 bases short and J 4 bases short, with 19 bases between. The CDR3 is 17 amino acids. The CDR3 DNA reads TGTGCCAGCAGCCCTACTCAGGGGAGGAGGGTCACCGGGGAGCTGTTTTTT. It encodes CASSPTQGRRVTGELFF.

The CDR3 reads CASSLGQGPPGASGNTIYF. The CDR3 DNA is TGCGCCAGCAGCTTGGGTCAGGGGCCTCCGGGAGCCTCTGGAAACACCATATATTTT. The V and J genes are TRBV5-1 and TRBJ1-3; possible D gene TRBD1, 6 bases. Germline assignment: CDR1 SGHRS and CDR2 YFSETQ. V was pared by 0 bases and J by 0 bases, with 19 bases between. CDR3 size: 19 residues.

The V call is TRBV6-5, the J call TRBJ1-2; D is undetermined. V was shortened by 6 bases and J by 3 bases, with 11 bases between the two germline ends. Germline loops: CDR1 MNHEY, CDR2 SVGAGI. The CDR3 runs 13 residues. The CDR3 DNA reads as TGTGCCAGCAGACCGAGGGTTGACTATGGCTACACCTTC. Amino acid sequence: CASRPRVDYGYTF.

The V gene is TRBV7-9, the J gene TRBJ2-7; possible D gene TRBD2, 5 bases. The CDR3 totals 16 residues. Germline values: CDR1 SEHNR, CDR2 FQNEAQ (reference sequence). Trimming cost V 2 bases and J 0 bases, with 14 bases left between them. CDR3 loop: CASSLLALGSSYEQYF. CDR3 DNA: TGTGCCAGCAGCTTACTGGCTTTAGGGAGCTCCTACGAGCAGTACTTC.

The chain recombines TRBV2 with TRBJ2-5; D gene uncertain. The CDR3 consists of 13 residues. Germline CDR1 and CDR2: SNHLY and FYNNEI. V lost 5 bases and J 0 bases, leaving 7 bases between the germline ends. CDR3 DNA: TGTGCCAGCAGTCCGCTGAACCAAGAGACCCAGTACTTC. Protein product: CASSPLNQETQYF.

Of note for this clone: This could be a read error, since a much larger clone is one nucleotide away. This rearrangement joins TRBV7-9 to TRBJ2-7, with D tentatively TRBD2 (6 bases). CDR1 is SEHNR, CDR2 FQNEAQ, per germline (reference sequence). This CDR3 contains 16 residues. The ends were cut back, 5 bases at V and 7 bases at J, with 24 bases in the middle. The CDR3 region is CASSPRGYPRPGEQYF. CDR3 in DNA: TGTGCCAGCAGCCCCCGGGGGTACCCCAGGCCGGGGGAGCAGTACTTC.

This chain uses TRBV19 with TRBJ2-7; tentatively, D is TRBD1 or TRBD2 (5 bases each). The length of the CDR3 is 13 residues. Germline CDR1 and CDR2: LNHDA and SQIVND (reference sequence). The germline V and J ends were trimmed by 7 bases and 0 bases, with 10 bases remaining between them. The CDR3 DNA reads TGTGCCAGTAATCGGGACGGCTCCTACGAGCAGTACTTC. Amino acids: CASNRDGSYEQYF.

The chain couples TRBV5-4 to TRBJ2-3; TRBD2 matches 7 bases. With 0 bases clipped from V and 7 bases from J, the junction kept 11 bases outside the gene matches. The CDR3 loop spans 16 amino acids. Per the germline V gene, CDR1 is SGHNT and CDR2 is YYREEE (reference sequence). CDR3 residues: CASSLAGAGVGYTQYF. The CDR3 nucleotides are TGTGCCAGCAGCTTGGCCGGGGCGGGAGTAGGATATACGCAGTATTTT. The full variable domain, rest sourced from reference TRBV5-4 and TRBJ2-3, is ETGVTQSPTHLIKTRGQQVTLRCSSQSGHNTVSWYQQALGQGPQFIFQYYREEENGRGNFPPRFSGLQFPNYSSELNVNALELDDSALYLCASSLAGAGVGYTQYFGPGTRLTVL.

The chain employs TRBV29-1 and TRBJ2-1, with TRBD1 as a possible D gene (6 bases). Trimming took off 6 bases at V and 2 bases at J, with 14 bases between the two ends. The CDR3 totals 14 residues. CDR1 is SQVTM and CDR2 is ANQGSEA in the germline V gene. The CDR3, as DNA: TGCAGCGTATACGGGACATTTACCTACAATGAGCAGTTCTTC. Protein: CSVYGTFTYNEQFF.

This clone came up once. The V gene is TRBV12-5, the J gene TRBJ1-1; no clear D. V lost 5 bases to trimming and J lost 4 bases, with 8 bases between them. Germline V gives CDR1 LGHNT, CDR2 FRNRAP. CDR3 length: 12 residues. The CDR3 sequence: CASGPRLTEAFF. CDR3 coding DNA: TGTGCTAGTGGTCCCCGCCTCACTGAAGCTTTCTTT.

The rearrangement uses TRBV28 and TRBJ2-7; D remains ambiguous. V was cut by 6 bases and J by 11 bases, with 20 bases left in between. Germline CDR1 reads MDHEN; CDR2 reads SYDVKM. The CDR3 covers 13 residues. CDR3 in amino acids: CASRSPTMVIEYF. CDR3 DNA: TGTGCCAGCAGATCCCCGACCATGGTTATAGAGTACTTC.

The V and J genes are TRBV7-3 and TRBJ2-1; TRBD2 is a possible D gene (5 bases). Germline loops: CDR1 SGHTA, CDR2 FQGTGA. The germline V and J ends were trimmed by 3 bases and 2 bases, with 14 bases remaining between them. The CDR3 length is 16 residues. This chain's CDR3 is CASSLEATPPYNEQFF. As DNA, the CDR3 is TGTGCCAGCAGCTTGGAGGCGACTCCCCCCTACAATGAGCAGTTCTTC.

The chain combines TRBV6-1 with TRBJ1-5; no definite D call. The CDR3 runs 14 residues. Trimming left V 7 bases short and J 7 bases short, with 17 bases between. The germline gives CDR1 MNHNS, CDR2 SASEGT. The CDR3 sequence is CASTRIGVWQPQHF. The CDR3 nucleotides read TGTGCCAGCACTCGGATCGGGGTTTGGCAGCCCCAGCATTTT.

The chain carries TRBV18 and TRBJ2-7, with 10 bases that match TRBD2. Germline CDR1 is KGHSH and CDR2 is LQKENI. Trimming removed 5 bases from V and 1 base from J; junction bases left unmatched: 2. The CDR3 length is 14 residues. CDR3 loop: CASSTSGISYEQYF. Here the CDR3 DNA reads TGTGCCAGCTCAACTAGCGGGATATCCTACGAGCAGTACTTC.

The chain combines TRBV4-2 with TRBJ1-4; D is unclear. The V gene's germline CDR1 is LGHNA and CDR2 YNFKEQ. The CDR3 has 15 amino acids. V gave up 2 bases and J gave up 0 bases, with 7 bases separating them. The CDR3 DNA sequence: TGTGCCAGCAGCCAAACGGTTGCAACTAATGAAAAACTGTTTTTT. Protein sequence: CASSQTVATNEKLFF.

The rearrangement joins TRBV5-1 to TRBJ2-7; D is undetermined. Germline-derived CDR1 and CDR2 are SGHRS and YFSETQ. The CDR3 length is 12 residues. Trimming removed 5 bases at V and 6 bases at J, with 12 bases between. CDR3 DNA sequence: TGCGCCAGCAGTCCCCCCGCGCTCGAGCAGTACTTC. Translated, it gives CASSPPALEQYF.

In this sample, this clone turned up once. A clone one base away is much larger, so this may be a read error. Within the sample, other DNA sequences also encode this same CDR3. The rearrangement joins TRBV28 to TRBJ1-5; D is ambiguous. V was trimmed by 1 base and J by 3 bases, leaving 1 base between them. The germline V gene has CDR1 MDHEN and CDR2 SYDVKM. This CDR3 is 12 amino acids long. CDR3 sequence: CASSLFNQPQHF. CDR3 coding DNA: TGTGCCAGCAGTTTATTCAATCAGCCCCAGCATTTT.

On this clone itself: A much bigger clone sits one base away, suggesting this may be a read error. Here the CDR3 omits its conserved ending phenylalanine or tryptophan, so a read error is the likely source. The chain carries TRBV20-1 and TRBJ2-7; D is unresolved. V lost 5 bases to trimming and J lost 6 bases, with 11 bases between them. This CDR3 contains 11 residues. Germline V gene lookup returns CDR1 DFQATT and CDR2 SNEGSKA (reference sequence). The CDR3 loop is CSADGPLEQYL. The CDR3 bases are TGCAGTGCTGATGGCCCCCTCGAGCAGTACCTC.